These 10 T cell receptor beta chains originate from one sample sequenced in a study of cytomegalovirus exposure and HLA in healthy donors. The PCR used 60 Vbeta and 13 Jbeta primers. The assay was immunoSEQ multiplex PCR, and TCRdb's table has in-frame clones only and misses some. The table has some 120,000 clones, 70% to 80% seen once. Sequenced: PBMCs. The receptors derive from a man aged 25 to 40 in good health and CMV-seropositive.

This chain joins TRBV11-2 and TRBJ2-1, with 10 nucleotides matching TRBD2. Unmatched junction bases numbered 8, after V lost 0 bases and J lost 9 bases. The CDR3 extends over 16 amino acids. Germline assignment: CDR1 SGHAT and CDR2 FQNNGV. CDR3 DNA: TGTGCCAGCAGCTTAGATCTGGCTAGCGGGAGAATTGAGCAGTTCTTC. It yields the protein CASSLDLASGRIEQFF.

The DNA for the CDR3 is TGTGCCAGCTCACCACGATTGGGACGGGGGATCTACGAGCAGTACTTC. Translation gives CASSPRLGRGIYEQYF. The V call is TRBV18, the J call TRBJ2-7; tentative D call: TRBD2 (6 bases). The CDR3 length is 16 residues. The ends were cut back, 1 base at V and 3 bases at J, with 16 bases in the middle. Germline loops: CDR1 KGHSH, CDR2 LQKENI.

This clone was recorded only once. This chain links TRBV7-6 with TRBJ2-2, with 9 bases identical to TRBD1. The CDR3 totals 16 residues. Germline CDR1 reads SGHVS; CDR2 reads FNYEAQ. Trimming cost V 2 bases and J 3 bases; bases outside gene matches: 4. The CDR3, as DNA: TGTGCCAGCAGCTTATTATGGGACAGGGACACCGGGGAGCTGTTTTTT. As protein: CASSLLWDRDTGELFF.

The V gene is TRBV6-1, the J gene TRBJ1-5; D not certain. This CDR3 contains 14 residues. The ends were cut back, 7 bases at V and 0 bases at J, with 10 bases in the middle. Germline CDR1 reads MNHNS; CDR2 reads SASEGT. The CDR3 DNA reads as TGTGCCAGCAAGGGCGGGTATAGCAATCAGCCCCAGCATTTT. Translated, it gives CASKGGYSNQPQHF.

This chain joins TRBV28 and TRBJ1-5, with 8 bases fitting TRBD1. Germline CDR1 and CDR2: MDHEN and SYDVKM. V lost 9 bases, J lost 7 bases, and 11 bases stayed unmatched. The CDR3 sequence is 14 residues long. CDR3 sequence (DNA): TGTGCCAGTGAGACAGGGGTCAGGAACCAGCCCCAGCATTTT. Its translation: CASETGVRNQPQHF.

The chain employs TRBV7-9 and TRBJ2-5, with TRBD2 matching 8 bases. Trimming at V came to 4 bases and at J to 1 base, leaving 8 bases not matched to a gene. The CDR3 sequence is 16 residues long. Germline V lookup: CDR1 SEHNR, CDR2 FQNEAQ (reference sequence). CDR3 bases: TGTGCCAGCAGCTCGCCAACTAGCGGACTCCAAGAGACCCAGTACTTC. It encodes CASSSPTSGLQETQYF. The full variable domain, with the rest looked up from reference TRBV7-9 and TRBJ2-5, is DTGVSQNPRHKITKRGQNVTFRCDPISEHNRLYWYRQTLGQGPEFLTYFQNEAQLEKSRLLSDRFSAERPKGSFSTLEIQRTEQGDSAMYLCASSSPTSGLQETQYFGPGTRLLVL.

The rearrangement links TRBV4-1 to TRBJ2-1, with 9 bases identical to TRBD1. CDR1 MGHRA and CDR2 YSYEKL come from the germline V gene. Trimming took 3 bases from V and 5 from J; bases not matched to a gene: 2. CDR3 length: 14 amino acids. DNA of the CDR3: TGCGCCAGCAGCCACAGGACAGGGGACAATGAGCAGTTCTTC. Its protein is CASSHRTGDNEQFF.

V gene TRBV28 combines with J gene TRBJ2-7, with 10 bases identical to TRBD1. The CDR3 is 15 residues long. Germline loops: CDR1 MDHEN, CDR2 SYDVKM. V lost 4 bases and J lost 4; bases outside the gene matches: 7. In nucleotides, the CDR3 is TGTGCCAGCAGTTCCCGGGACAGGGGTTTGTACGAGCAGTACTTC. Translating it yields CASSSRDRGLYEQYF.

This clone turned up a few times. The rearrangement joins TRBV6-6 to TRBJ1-5; 11 bases match TRBD1. The germline V gene has CDR1 MNHNY and CDR2 SVGAGI (reference sequence). CDR3 length equals 15 residues. V shed 5 bases and J 4 bases; nucleotides not matched to a gene: 4. The CDR3 DNA reads as TGTGCCAGCAGTAGGGGACAGGGGGGTAATCAGCCCCAGCATTTT. It specifies CASSRGQGGNQPQHF.

The chain links TRBV7-6 to TRBJ2-3; D uncertain. V gave up 1 base and J gave up 0 bases, with 8 bases separating them. Germline V lookup: CDR1 SGHVS, CDR2 FNYEAQ. The CDR3 spans 15 residues. CDR3 DNA sequence: TGTGCCAGCAGCTTAGAGGCAGGTAGCACAGATACGCAGTATTTT. This codes for CASSLEAGSTDTQYF.